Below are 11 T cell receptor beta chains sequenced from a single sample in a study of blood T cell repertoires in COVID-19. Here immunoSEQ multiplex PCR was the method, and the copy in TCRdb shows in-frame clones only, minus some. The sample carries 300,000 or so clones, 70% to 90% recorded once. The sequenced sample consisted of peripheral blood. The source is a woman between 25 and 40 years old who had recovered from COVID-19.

For the CDR3, the DNA is TGTGCCAGCAGTTGGTCGACAGGCTCCTACGAGCAGTACTTC. It is translated as CASSWSTGSYEQYF. The genes are TRBV28 and TRBJ2-7, with a possible D match to TRBD1 (6 bases). V was shortened by 4 bases and J by 0 bases, with 10 bases between the two germline ends. The CDR3 has 14 amino acids. The V gene's germline CDR1 is MDHEN and CDR2 SYDVKM. Full variable domain (outside the CDR3, taken from reference TRBV28 and TRBJ2-7): DVKVTQSSRYLVKRTGEKVFLECVQDMDHENMFWYRQDPGLGLRLIYFSYDVKMKEKGDIPEGYSVSREKKERFSLILESASTNQTSMYLCASSWSTGSYEQYFGPGTRLTVT.

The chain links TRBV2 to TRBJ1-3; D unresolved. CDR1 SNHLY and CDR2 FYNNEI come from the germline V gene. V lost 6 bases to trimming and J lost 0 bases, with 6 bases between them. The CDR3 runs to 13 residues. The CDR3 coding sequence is TGTGCCAGCAGCGGGTCCTCTGGAAACACCATATATTTT. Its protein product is CASSGSSGNTIYF.

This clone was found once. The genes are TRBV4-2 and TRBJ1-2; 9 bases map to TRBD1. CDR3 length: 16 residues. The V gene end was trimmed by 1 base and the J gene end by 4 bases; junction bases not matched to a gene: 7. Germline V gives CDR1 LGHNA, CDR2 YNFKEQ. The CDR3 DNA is TGTGCCAGCAGCCAAGCGACGGGACAGGGTTTCTATGGCTACACCTTC. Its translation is CASSQATGQGFYGYTF.

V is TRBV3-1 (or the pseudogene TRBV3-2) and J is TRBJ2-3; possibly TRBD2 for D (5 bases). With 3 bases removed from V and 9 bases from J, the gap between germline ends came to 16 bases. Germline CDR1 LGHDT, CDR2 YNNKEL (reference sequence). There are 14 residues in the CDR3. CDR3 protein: CASSQFTRARTQYF. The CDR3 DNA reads TGTGCCAGCAGCCAGTTCACTAGGGCCCGAACGCAGTATTTT.

Written as DNA, the CDR3 is TGTGCCAGCAGCTTGAATCGGGACAGGGGGCTCAACTATGGCTACACCTTC. It translates to CASSLNRDRGLNYGYTF. The rearrangement links TRBV9 to TRBJ1-2; 12 nucleotides line up with TRBD1. This CDR3 spans 17 amino acids. With 4 bases clipped from V and 2 bases from J, the junction kept 9 bases outside the gene matches. Germline V CDR1 and CDR2: SGDLS, YYNGEE.

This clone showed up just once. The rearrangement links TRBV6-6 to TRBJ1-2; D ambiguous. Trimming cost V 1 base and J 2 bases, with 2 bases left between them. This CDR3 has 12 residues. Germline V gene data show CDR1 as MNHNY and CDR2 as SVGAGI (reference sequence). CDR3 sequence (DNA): TGTGCCAGCAGTTACTTAAACTATGGCTACACCTTC. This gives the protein CASSYLNYGYTF.

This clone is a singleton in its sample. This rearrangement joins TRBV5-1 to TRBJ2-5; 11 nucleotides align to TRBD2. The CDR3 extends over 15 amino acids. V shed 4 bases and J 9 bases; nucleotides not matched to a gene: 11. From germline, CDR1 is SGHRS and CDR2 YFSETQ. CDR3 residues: CASSLLAGGSKSQYF. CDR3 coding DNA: TGCGCCAGCAGCCTGCTAGCGGGGGGCTCAAAGTCCCAGTACTTC. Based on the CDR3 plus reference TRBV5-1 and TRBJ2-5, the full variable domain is KAGVTQTPRYLIKTRGQQVTLSCSPISGHRSVSWYQQTPGQGLQFLFEYFSETQRNKGNFPGRFSGRQFSNSRSEMNVSTLELGDSALYLCASSLLAGGSKSQYFGPGTRLLVL.

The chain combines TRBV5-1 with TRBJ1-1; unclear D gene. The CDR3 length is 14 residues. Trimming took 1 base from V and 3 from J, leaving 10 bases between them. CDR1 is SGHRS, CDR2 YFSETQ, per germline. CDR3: CASSLRGRDTEAFF. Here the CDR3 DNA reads TGCGCCAGCAGCTTGAGAGGGAGAGACACTGAAGCTTTCTTT. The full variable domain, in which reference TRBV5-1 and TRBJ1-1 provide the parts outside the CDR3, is KAGVTQTPRYLIKTRGQQVTLSCSPISGHRSVSWYQQTPGQGLQFLFEYFSETQRNKGNFPGRFSGRQFSNSRSEMNVSTLELGDSALYLCASSLRGRDTEAFFGQGTRLTVV.

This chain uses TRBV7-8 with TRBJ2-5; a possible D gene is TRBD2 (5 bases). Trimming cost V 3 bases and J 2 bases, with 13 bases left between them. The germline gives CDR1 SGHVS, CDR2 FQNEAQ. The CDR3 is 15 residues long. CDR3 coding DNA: TGTGCCAGCAGCTTCCTAGGACTTAATCAAGAGACCCAGTACTTC. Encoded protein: CASSFLGLNQETQYF.

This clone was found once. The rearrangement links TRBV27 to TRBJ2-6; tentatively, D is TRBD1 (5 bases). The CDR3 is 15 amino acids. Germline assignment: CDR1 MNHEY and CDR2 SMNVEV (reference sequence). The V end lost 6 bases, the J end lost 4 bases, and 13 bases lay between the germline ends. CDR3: CASRDNLRGANVLTF. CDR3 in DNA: TGTGCCAGCAGGGACAATCTGCGGGGGGCCAACGTCCTGACTTTC. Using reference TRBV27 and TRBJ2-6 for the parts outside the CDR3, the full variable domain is EAQVTQNPRYLITVTGKKLTVTCSQNMNHEYMSWYRQDPGLGLRQIYYSMNVEVTDKGDVPEGYKVSRKEKRNFPLILESPSPNQTSLYFCASRDNLRGANVLTFGAGSRLTVL.

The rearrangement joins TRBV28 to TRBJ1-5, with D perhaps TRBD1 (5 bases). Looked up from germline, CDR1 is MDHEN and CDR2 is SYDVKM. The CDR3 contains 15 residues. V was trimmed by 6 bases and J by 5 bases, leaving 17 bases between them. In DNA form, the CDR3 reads TGTGCCAGCAGCCCCTATAGGGGCAACCATCAGCCCCAGCATTTT. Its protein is CASSPYRGNHQPQHF.